This TCR beta chain was identified during a study of shared clonotypes between healthy human individuals. Trimming removed 6 bases at V and 8 bases at J, with 17 bases between. The CDR3 length is 15 residues. CDR1 SEHNR and CDR2 FQNEAQ come from the germline V gene (reference sequence). Replicate PCRs run on sorted subsets employed 200 ng DNA, roughly 30,000 T cell genomes. This table comes from immunoSEQ multiplex PCR, and its TCRdb copy is limited to in-frame clones, with some not included. The sample lists some 2,100,000 clones, roughly 95% occurring once. Sequencing was carried out using naive CD4+ T cells sorted from blood. Subset denoted: CD45RA+ positively selected. J is TRBJ1-6 and V is TRBV7-9; D is unclear. The clonotype was recovered from a young man in good health. The CDR3: CASSPPLPQDSPLHF. CDR3 DNA: TGTGCCAGCAGTCCCCCTTTACCCCAGGATTCACCCCTCCACTTT.